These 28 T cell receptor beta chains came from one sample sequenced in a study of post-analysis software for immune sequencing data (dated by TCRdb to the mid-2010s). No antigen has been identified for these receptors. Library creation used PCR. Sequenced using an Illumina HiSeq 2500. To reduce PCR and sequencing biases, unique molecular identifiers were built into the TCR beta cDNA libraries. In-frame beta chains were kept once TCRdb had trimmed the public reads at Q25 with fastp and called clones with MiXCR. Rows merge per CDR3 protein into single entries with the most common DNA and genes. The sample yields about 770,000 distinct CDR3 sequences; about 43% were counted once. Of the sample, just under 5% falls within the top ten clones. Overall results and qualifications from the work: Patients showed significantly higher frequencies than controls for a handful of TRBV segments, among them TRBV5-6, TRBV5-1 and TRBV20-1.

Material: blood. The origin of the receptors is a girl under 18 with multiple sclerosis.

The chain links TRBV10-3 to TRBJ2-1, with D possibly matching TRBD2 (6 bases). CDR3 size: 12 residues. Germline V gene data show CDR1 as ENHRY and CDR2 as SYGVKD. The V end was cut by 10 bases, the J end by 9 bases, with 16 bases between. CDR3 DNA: TGTGCCACCCCGGGGCCCGGGGGTGAGCAGTTCTTC. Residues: CATPGPGGEQFF.

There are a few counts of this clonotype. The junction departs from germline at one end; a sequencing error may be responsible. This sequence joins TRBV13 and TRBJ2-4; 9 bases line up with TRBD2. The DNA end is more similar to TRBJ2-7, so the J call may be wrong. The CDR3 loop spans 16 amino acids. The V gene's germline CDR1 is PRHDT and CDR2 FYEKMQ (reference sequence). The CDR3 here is CAGSLGLSGGHYEQYF. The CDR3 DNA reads TGTGCCGGCAGCTTAGGCCTGAGCGGGGGGCACTACGAGCAGTACTTC.

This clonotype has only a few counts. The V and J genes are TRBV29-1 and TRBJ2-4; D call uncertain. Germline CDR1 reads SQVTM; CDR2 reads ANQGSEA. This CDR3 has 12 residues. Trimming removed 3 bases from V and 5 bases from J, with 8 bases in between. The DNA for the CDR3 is TGCAGCGTTGACTCCGGGCAAAACATTCAGTACTTC. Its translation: CSVDSGQNIQYF.

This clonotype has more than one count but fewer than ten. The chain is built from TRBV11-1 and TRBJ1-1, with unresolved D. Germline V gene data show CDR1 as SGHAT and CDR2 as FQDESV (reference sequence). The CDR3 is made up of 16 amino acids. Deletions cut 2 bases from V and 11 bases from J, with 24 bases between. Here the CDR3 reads CASSLRRDLRPTEAFF. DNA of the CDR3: TGTGCCAGCAGCTTAAGACGTGATCTTCGACCCACCGAGGCTTTCTTT.

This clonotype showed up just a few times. The CDR3 DNA follows: TGTGCCAGCAGGCGCCGGGACTTCTCTGGGGCCAACGTCCTGACTTTC. Translated, it gives CASRRRDFSGANVLTF. The V gene is TRBV9, the J gene TRBJ2-6; a possible D gene is TRBD2 (6 bases). The CDR3 totals 16 residues. Looked up from germline, CDR1 is SGDLS and CDR2 is YYNGEE. V was clipped by 5 bases and J by 0 bases, with 12 bases between them.

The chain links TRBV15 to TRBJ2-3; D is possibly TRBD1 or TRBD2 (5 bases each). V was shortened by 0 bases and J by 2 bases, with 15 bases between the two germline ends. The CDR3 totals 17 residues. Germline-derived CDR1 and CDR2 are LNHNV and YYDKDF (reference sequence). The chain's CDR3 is CATSRDGGAALTDTQYF. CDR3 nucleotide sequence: TGTGCCACCAGCAGAGATGGGGGAGCGGCTCTCACAGATACGCAGTATTTT.

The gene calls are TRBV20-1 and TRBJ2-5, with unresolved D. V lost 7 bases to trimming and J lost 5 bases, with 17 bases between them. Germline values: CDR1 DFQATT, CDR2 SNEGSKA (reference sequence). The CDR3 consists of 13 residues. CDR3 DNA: TGCAGTGATCAGAACTGTCCATGGGAGACCCAGTACTTC. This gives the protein CSDQNCPWETQYF.

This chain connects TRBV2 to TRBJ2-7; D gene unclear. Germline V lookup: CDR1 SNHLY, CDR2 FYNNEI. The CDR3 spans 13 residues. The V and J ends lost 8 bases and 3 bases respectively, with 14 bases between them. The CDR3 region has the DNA TGTGCCAGCCCTGAGGATTTTATCTACGAGCAGTACTTC. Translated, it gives CASPEDFIYEQYF.

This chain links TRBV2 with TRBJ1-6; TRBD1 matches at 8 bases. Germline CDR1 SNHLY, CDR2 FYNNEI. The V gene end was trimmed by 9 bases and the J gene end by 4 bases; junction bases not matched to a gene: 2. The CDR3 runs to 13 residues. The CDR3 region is CARRTGYNSPLHF. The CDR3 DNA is TGTGCCAGAAGGACAGGGTATAATTCACCCCTCCACTTT. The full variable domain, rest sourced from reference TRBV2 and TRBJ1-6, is EPEVTQTPSHQVTQMGQEVILRCVPISNHLYFYWYRQILGQKVEFLVSFYNNEISEKSEIFDDQFSVERPDGSNFTLKIRSTKLEDSAMYFCARRTGYNSPLHFGNGTRLTVT.

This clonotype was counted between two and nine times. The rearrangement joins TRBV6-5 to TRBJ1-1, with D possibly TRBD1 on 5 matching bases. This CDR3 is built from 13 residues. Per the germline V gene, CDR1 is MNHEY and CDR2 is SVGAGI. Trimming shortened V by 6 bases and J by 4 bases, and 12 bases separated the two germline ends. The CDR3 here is CASRGDPFTEAFF. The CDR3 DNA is TGTGCCAGCAGGGGGGATCCGTTCACTGAAGCTTTCTTT.

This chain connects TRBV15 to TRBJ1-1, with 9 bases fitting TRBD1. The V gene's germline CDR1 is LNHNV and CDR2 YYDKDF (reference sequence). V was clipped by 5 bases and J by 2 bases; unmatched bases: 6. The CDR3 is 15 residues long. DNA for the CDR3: TGTGCCACCAGCCGGGAGGACAGGGGTAACACTGAAGCTTTCTTT. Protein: CATSREDRGNTEAFF.

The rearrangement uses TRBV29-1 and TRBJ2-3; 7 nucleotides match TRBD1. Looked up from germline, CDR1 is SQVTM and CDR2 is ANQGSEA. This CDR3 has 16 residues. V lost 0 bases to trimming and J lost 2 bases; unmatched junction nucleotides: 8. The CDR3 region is CSVEDKSGQITDTQYF. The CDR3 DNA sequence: TGCAGCGTTGAAGATAAATCGGGACAGATCACAGATACGCAGTATTTT.

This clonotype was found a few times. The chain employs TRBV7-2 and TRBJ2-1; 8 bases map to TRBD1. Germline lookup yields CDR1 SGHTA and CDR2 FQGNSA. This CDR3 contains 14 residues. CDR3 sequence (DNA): TGTGCAACCAGATGGAGGACAGGGAGCAATGAGCAGTTCTTC. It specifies CATRWRTGSNEQFF.

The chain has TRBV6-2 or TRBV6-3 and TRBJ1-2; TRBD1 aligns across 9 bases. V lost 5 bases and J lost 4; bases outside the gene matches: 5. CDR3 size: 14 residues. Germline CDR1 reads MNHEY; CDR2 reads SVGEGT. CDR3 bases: TGTGCCAGCAGTGGGACAGGGTTTAGCTATGGCTACACCTTC. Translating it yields CASSGTGFSYGYTF.

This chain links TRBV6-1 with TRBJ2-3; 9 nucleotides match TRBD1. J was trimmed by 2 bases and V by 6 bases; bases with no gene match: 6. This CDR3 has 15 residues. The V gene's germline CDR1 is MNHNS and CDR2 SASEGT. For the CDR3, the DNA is TGTGCCAGCAGGGCCCGGACAGGGGTCACAGATACGCAGTATTTT. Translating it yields CASRARTGVTDTQYF.

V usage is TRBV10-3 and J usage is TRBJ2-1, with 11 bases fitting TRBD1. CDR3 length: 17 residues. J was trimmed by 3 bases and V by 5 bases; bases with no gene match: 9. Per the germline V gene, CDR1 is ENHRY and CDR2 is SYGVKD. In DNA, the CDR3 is TGTGCCATCAGTCACGGACAGGGGGCAGTTAGCTACAATGAGCAGTTCTTC. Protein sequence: CAISHGQGAVSYNEQFF.

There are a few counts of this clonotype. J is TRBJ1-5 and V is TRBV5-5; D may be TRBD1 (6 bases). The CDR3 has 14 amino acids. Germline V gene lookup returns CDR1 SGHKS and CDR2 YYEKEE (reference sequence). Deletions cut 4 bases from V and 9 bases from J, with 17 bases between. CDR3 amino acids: CASSPGQGIRPQHF. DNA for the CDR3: TGTGCCAGCAGCCCGGGGCAGGGGATCAGGCCCCAGCATTTT.

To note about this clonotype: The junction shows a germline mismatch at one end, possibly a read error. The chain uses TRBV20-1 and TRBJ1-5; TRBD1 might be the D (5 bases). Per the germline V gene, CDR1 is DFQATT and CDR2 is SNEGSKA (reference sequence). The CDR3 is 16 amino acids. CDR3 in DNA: TGCAGTGCTCGAGATTCCTGGGGGGGTGGCAATCAGCCCCAGCATTTT. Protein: CSARDSWGGGNQPQHF.

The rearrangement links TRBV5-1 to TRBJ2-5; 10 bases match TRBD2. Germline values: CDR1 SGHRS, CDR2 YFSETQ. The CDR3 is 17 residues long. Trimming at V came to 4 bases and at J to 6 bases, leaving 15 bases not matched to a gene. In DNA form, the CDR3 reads TGCGCCAGCAGCCCCAACACCCTAGCGGGAGATCGGAAGACCCAGTACTTC. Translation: CASSPNTLAGDRKTQYF.

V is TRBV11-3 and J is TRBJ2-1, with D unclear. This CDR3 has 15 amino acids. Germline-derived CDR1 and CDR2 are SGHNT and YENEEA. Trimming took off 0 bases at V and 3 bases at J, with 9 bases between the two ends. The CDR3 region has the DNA TGTGCCAGCAGCTTAGAATTTACCAGCTACAATGAGCAGTTCTTC. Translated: CASSLEFTSYNEQFF.

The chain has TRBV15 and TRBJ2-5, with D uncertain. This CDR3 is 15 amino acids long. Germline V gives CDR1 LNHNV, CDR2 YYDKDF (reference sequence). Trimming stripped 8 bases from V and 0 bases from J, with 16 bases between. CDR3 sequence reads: CATGRPTAYQETQYF. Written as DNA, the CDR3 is TGTGCCACCGGAAGACCTACAGCGTACCAAGAGACCCAGTACTTC.

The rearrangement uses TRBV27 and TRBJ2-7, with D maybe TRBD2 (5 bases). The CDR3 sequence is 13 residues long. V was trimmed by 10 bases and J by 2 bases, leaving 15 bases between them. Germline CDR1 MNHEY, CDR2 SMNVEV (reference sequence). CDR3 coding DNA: TGTGCCACCGCAACTAGTGGAACCTACGAGCAGTACTTC. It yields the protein CATATSGTYEQYF.

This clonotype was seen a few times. CDR3 DNA: TGTGCCAGCAGTTACAAAGGCGCTAGCACAGATACGCAGTATTTT. Protein: CASSYKGASTDTQYF. This chain uses TRBV7-3 with TRBJ2-3; unclear D gene. CDR1 is SGHTA and CDR2 is FQGTGA in the germline V gene. Trimming cost V 6 bases and J 0 bases, with 13 bases left between them. The CDR3 is made up of 15 amino acids. The variable domain in full, completed from reference TRBV7-3 and TRBJ2-3, reads GAGVSQTPSNKVTEKGKYVELRCDPISGHTALYWYRQSLGQGPEFLIYFQGTGAADDSGLPNDRFFAVRPEGSVSTLKIQRTERGDSAVYLCASSYKGASTDTQYFGPGTRLTVL.

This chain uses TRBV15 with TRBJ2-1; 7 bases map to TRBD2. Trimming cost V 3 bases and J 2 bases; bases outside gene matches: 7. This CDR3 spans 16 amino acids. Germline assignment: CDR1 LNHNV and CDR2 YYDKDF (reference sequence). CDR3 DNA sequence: TGTGCCACCAGCAGCACCGGGACTAACCCCTACAATGAGCAGTTCTTC. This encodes CATSSTGTNPYNEQFF.

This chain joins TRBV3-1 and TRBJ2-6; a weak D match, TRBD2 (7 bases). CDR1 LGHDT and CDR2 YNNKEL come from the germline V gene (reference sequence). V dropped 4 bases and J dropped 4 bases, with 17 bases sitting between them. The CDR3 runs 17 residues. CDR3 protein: CASSPRTGGQGANVLTF. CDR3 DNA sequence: TGTGCCAGCAGCCCCAGAACGGGGGGCCAAGGGGCCAACGTCCTGACTTTC.

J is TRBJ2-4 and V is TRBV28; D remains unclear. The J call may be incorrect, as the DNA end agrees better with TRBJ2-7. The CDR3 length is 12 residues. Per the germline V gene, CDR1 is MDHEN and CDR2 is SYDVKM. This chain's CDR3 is CASSHGRYEQYF. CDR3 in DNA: TGTGCCAGCAGCCACGGACGATACGAGCAGTACTTC.

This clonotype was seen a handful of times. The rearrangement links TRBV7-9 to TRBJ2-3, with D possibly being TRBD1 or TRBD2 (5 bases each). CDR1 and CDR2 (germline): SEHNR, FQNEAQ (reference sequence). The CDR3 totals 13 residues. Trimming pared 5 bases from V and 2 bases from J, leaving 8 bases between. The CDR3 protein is CASSRGDTDTQYF. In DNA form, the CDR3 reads TGTGCCAGCAGCCGAGGGGACACAGATACGCAGTATTTT.

CDR3 in DNA: TGTGCCAGCTCACCCCAGGGACAGGGGGCTTTGGAGACCCAGTACTTC. Its translation is CASSPQGQGALETQYF. V is TRBV18 and J is TRBJ2-5; the match to TRBD1 covers 12 bases. The germline V gene encodes CDR1 KGHSH and CDR2 LQKENI. This CDR3 has 16 residues. J gave up 5 bases and V 3 bases, and 7 bases lay outside the gene matches. Together with reference TRBV18 and TRBJ2-5, the CDR3 gives the full variable domain: NAGVMQNPRHLVRRRGQEARLRCSPMKGHSHVYWYRQLPEEGLKFMVYLQKENIIDESGMPKERFSAEFPKEGPSILRIQQVVRGDSAAYFCASSPQGQGALETQYFGPGTRLLVL.